One and the same sample provided the 3 T cell receptor beta chains below, sequenced in a study of T cell responses to AZD1222 COVID-19 vaccine (dated by TCRdb to the early 2020s). The method was the immunoSEQ multiplex PCR assay. The immuneACCESS repertoire file appears here via TCRdb, limited to in-frame rearrangements. These files lack a portion of the clones; in checked studies, under half of the deficit traces to unresolved V genes, and the cause of the others is not known. This sample holds about 120,000 clones; approximately 90% were observed only once. Together, the top ten hold approximately 1.7% of the sample. The sample's time point label is to be understood as: baseline before first vaccination. Sequencing used peripheral blood, obtained on day 0 of AZD1222 vaccination. The receptor set was obtained from an adult in good health.

The chain uses TRBV2 and TRBJ1-1, with 8 bases that match TRBD1. CDR3 length equals 15 residues. CDR1 and CDR2 from the germline V gene are SNHLY and FYNNEI. Unmatched junction bases numbered 14, after V lost 8 bases and J lost 6 bases. As DNA, the CDR3 is TGTGCCAGCCCAGTATCGACAGGGGAACGGGCTGAAGCTTTCTTT. The encoded protein is CASPVSTGERAEAFF.

The chain has TRBV7-3 and TRBJ1-3; D perhaps matches TRBD1 (5 bases). Trimming took off 8 bases at V and 0 bases at J, with 14 bases between the two ends. Germline V gives CDR1 SGHTA, CDR2 FQGTGA. The CDR3 is 15 residues long. For the CDR3, the DNA is TGTGCCAGCGCCTTAGGGGATTACTCTGGAAACACCATATATTTT. This sequence encodes CASALGDYSGNTIYF.

The V gene is TRBV25-1, the J gene TRBJ1-6; weak D call: TRBD1 (5 bases). CDR1 MGHDK and CDR2 SYGVNS come from the germline V gene. V lost 7 bases, J lost 7 bases, and 14 bases lay in between. This CDR3 contains 14 residues. CDR3 DNA sequence: TGTGCCAGCAACCCGGGACTTCCAAATTCACCCCTCCACTTT. Its protein is CASNPGLPNSPLHF.